These 14 T cell receptor beta chains were sequenced from one sample in a study of OX40 agonist ivuxolimab in advanced cancers. The repertoire was sequenced with immunoSEQ multiplex PCR; TCRdb's copy has only in-frame clones and lacks some. The sample has more than 85,000 clones; 87% are singletons. Sequencing used CD4+ or CD8+ T cells sorted from blood, obtained in a trial of the OX40 agonist ivuxolimab. These receptors were obtained from an adult with an advanced solid tumor such as melanoma, head and neck, liver or kidney cancer.

The V and J genes are TRBV10-3 and TRBJ2-7, with 10 bases matching TRBD1. V lost 2 bases to trimming and J lost 2 bases; unmatched junction nucleotides: 0. Germline V lookup: CDR1 ENHRY, CDR2 SYGVKD. The CDR3 has 14 amino acids. For the CDR3, the DNA is TGTGCCATCAGTGAGGGACAGGGGGCCTACGAGCAGTACTTC. This codes for CAISEGQGAYEQYF.

The V gene is TRBV7-9, the J gene TRBJ1-3; 7 bases fit TRBD1. This CDR3 spans 17 amino acids. V trimming: 5 bases; J trimming: 0 bases; junction bases outside the gene matches: 10. In germline, CDR1 is SEHNR, CDR2 FQNEAQ (reference sequence). Here the CDR3 DNA reads TGTGCCAGCAGCGTCCGACAGGGTAGTCCCTCTGGAAACACCATATATTTT. Residues: CASSVRQGSPSGNTIYF.

V usage is TRBV7-8 and J usage is TRBJ1-5; D remains unclear. Germline CDR1 SGHVS, CDR2 FQNEAQ. The CDR3 extends over 14 amino acids. V was shortened by 4 bases and J by 7 bases, with 14 bases between the two germline ends. The CDR3 DNA follows: TGTGCCAGCAGCTCCTTAAGGGCAGAACAGCCCCAGCATTTT. Protein sequence: CASSSLRAEQPQHF.

The chain uses TRBV5-1 and TRBJ1-2; D not resolved. This CDR3 is 14 amino acids long. Germline V gene sequence: CDR1 SGHRS, CDR2 YFSETQ. The V gene lost 4 bases and the J gene lost 7 bases, with 17 bases spanning the gap. The CDR3: CASSASGVASGYTF. The CDR3, as DNA: TGCGCCAGCAGCGCCAGTGGAGTGGCTAGTGGCTACACCTTC.

The chain combines TRBV7-6 with TRBJ2-7; D may be TRBD2 (5 bases). There are 14 residues in the CDR3. Trimming stripped 1 base from V and 0 bases from J, with 7 bases between. Germline CDR1 is SGHVS and CDR2 is FNYEAQ. The CDR3 loop reads CASSLGGNSYEQYF. CDR3 bases: TGTGCCAGCAGCTTAGGAGGGAACTCCTACGAGCAGTACTTC.

This rearrangement joins TRBV28 to TRBJ1-1; no clear D. The length of the CDR3 is 11 residues. With 6 bases removed from V and 10 bases from J, the gap between germline ends came to 12 bases. Germline-derived CDR1 and CDR2 are MDHEN and SYDVKM. The CDR3 loop is CASSLTRTAFF. CDR3 nucleotides: TGTGCCAGCAGCTTAACAAGAACAGCTTTCTTT.

This chain connects TRBV5-4 to TRBJ1-5; D might be TRBD1 (6 bases). Trimming took off 0 bases at V and 3 bases at J, with 7 bases between the two ends. This CDR3 contains 14 residues. Germline-derived CDR1 and CDR2 are SGHNT and YYREEE (reference sequence). CDR3 in amino acids: CASSLDRDNQPQHF. CDR3 bases: TGTGCCAGCAGCTTGGACAGGGACAATCAGCCCCAGCATTTT. The whole variable domain, filled in from reference TRBV5-4 and TRBJ1-5, reads ETGVTQSPTHLIKTRGQQVTLRCSSQSGHNTVSWYQQALGQGPQFIFQYYREEENGRGNFPPRFSGLQFPNYSSELNVNALELDDSALYLCASSLDRDNQPQHFGDGTRLSIL.

This CDR3 is CASSPRSMENEKLFF. The DNA for the CDR3 is TGTGCCAGCTCACCACGATCAATGGAGAATGAAAAACTGTTTTTT. The V gene is TRBV18, the J gene TRBJ1-4; D remains unclear. This CDR3 contains 15 residues. Looked up from germline, CDR1 is KGHSH and CDR2 is LQKENI. V lost 1 base and J lost 5, with 11 bases in between.

The chain combines TRBV6-1 with TRBJ2-3; 11 positions agree with TRBD1. This CDR3 is built from 16 residues. V lost 4 bases to trimming and J lost 6 bases; unmatched junction nucleotides: 9. Germline CDR1 MNHNS, CDR2 SASEGT. Written as DNA, the CDR3 is TGTGCCAGCAGTGTGCCGGGACAGGGGGTCGGGGATACGCAGTATTTT. Translation gives CASSVPGQGVGDTQYF.

This clone has only a few counts. The chain's CDR3 is CASSAQGAGNQPQHF. In nucleotides, the CDR3 is TGTGCCAGCAGTGCCCAGGGGGCCGGCAATCAGCCCCAGCATTTT. This rearrangement joins TRBV2 to TRBJ1-5, with TRBD1 identical over 8 bases. V lost 4 bases and J lost 2; bases outside the gene matches: 4. The germline CDR1 and CDR2 sequences are SNHLY and FYNNEI. The CDR3 runs 15 residues. Variable domain in full (rest from reference TRBV2 and TRBJ1-5): EPEVTQTPSHQVTQMGQEVILRCVPISNHLYFYWYRQILGQKVEFLVSFYNNEISEKSEIFDDQFSVERPDGSNFTLKIRSTKLEDSAMYFCASSAQGAGNQPQHFGDGTRLSIL.

The gene calls are TRBV29-1 and TRBJ2-1, with a possible D match to TRBD2 (6 bases). The CDR3 covers 15 residues. Germline-derived CDR1 and CDR2 are SQVTM and ANQGSEA. V lost 4 bases and J 3 bases, leaving 16 bases between the germline ends. The CDR3 sequence is CSVGTGDIGYNEQFF. The CDR3 bases are TGCAGCGTTGGTACGGGGGATATAGGCTACAATGAGCAGTTCTTC.

The chain carries TRBV5-5 and TRBJ1-5; D is unclear. V gave up 4 bases and J gave up 9 bases, with 14 bases separating them. In germline, CDR1 is SGHKS, CDR2 YYEKEE (reference sequence). This CDR3 is 13 amino acids long. The CDR3: CASSLDPVGPQHF. The DNA of the CDR3 is TGTGCCAGCAGCCTGGATCCCGTGGGGCCCCAGCATTTT.

V usage is TRBV29-1 and J usage is TRBJ2-6; tentatively, D is TRBD2 (5 bases). V was pared by 2 bases and J by 2 bases, with 10 bases between. The CDR3 has 15 residues. Germline V lookup: CDR1 SQVTM, CDR2 ANQGSEA. The CDR3 sequence: CSVESSGTGANVLTF. CDR3 in DNA: TGCAGCGTTGAATCGTCGGGGACTGGGGCCAACGTCCTGACTTTC.

The CDR3 DNA reads as TGTGCCAGCAGCCAAAGCCGTAACACTGAAGCTTTCTTT. It codes for CASSQSRNTEAFF. The chain is built from TRBV14 and TRBJ1-1; D is uncertain. V lost 2 bases and J lost 2, with 6 bases in between. Per germline, CDR1 SGHDN and CDR2 FVKESK. The CDR3 extends over 13 amino acids.